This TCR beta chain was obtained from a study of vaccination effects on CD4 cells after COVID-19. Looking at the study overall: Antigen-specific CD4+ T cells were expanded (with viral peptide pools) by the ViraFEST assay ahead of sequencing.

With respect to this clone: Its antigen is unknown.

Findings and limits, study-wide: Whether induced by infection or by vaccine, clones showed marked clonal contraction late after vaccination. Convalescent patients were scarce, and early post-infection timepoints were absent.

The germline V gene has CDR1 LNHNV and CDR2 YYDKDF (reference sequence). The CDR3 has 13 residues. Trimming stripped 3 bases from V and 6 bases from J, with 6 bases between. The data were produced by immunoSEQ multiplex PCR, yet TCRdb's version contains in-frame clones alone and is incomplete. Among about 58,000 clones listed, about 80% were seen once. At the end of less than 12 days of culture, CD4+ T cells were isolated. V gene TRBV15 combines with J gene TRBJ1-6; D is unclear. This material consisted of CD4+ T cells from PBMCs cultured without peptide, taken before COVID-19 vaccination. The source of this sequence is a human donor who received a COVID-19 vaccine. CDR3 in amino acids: CATSRGSNSPLHF. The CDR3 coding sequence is TGTGCCACCAGCAGGGGGAGTAATTCACCCCTCCACTTT.